This TCR beta chain came from a study of blood T cell repertoires in COVID-19. Study-level information: Spain, Italy and the United States supplied samples that represented acute and convalescent COVID-19. The cDNA or gDNA used as material had been derived from T cells, B-cell-depleted T cells, or PBMCs.

In the authors' methods: Cell counts per sample came from amplifying reference gene primers. Sequencing was performed with immunoSEQ multiplex PCR; in TCRdb, only in-frame clones are kept and a portion is missing. D and trimming come from the DNA, and the V and J calls and clone size come from that table. The data show 220,000 or so clones, approximately 83% seen once. CDR1 and CDR2 from the germline V gene are MDHEN and SYDVKM. The V end lost 8 bases, the J end lost 4 bases, and 11 bases lay between the germline ends. The CDR3 has 12 residues. The source is a young woman who had recovered from COVID-19. Sequenced: peripheral blood. This chain links TRBV28 with TRBJ2-5; possible D gene TRBD1, 6 bases. The DNA of the CDR3 is TGTGCCAGCGGTGGGGGCCTAGAGACCCAGTACTTC. Residues: CASGGGLETQYF.